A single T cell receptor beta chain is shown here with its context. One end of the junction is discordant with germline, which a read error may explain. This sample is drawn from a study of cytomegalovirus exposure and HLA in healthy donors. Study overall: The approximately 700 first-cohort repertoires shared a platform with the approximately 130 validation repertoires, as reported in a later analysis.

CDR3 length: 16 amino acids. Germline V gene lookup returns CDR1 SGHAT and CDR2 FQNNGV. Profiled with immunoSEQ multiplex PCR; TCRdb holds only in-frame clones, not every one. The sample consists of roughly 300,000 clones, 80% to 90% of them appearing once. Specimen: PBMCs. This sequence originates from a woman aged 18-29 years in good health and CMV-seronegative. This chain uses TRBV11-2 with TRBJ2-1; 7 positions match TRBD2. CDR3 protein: CASSLTSGGSFNEQFF. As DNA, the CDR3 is TGTGCCAGCAGCTTGACTTCGGGAGGATCCTTCAATGAGCAGTTCTTC.